These 14 T cell receptor beta chains were all obtained from the same sample, sequenced in a study of T cell responses to AZD1222 COVID-19 vaccine. The protocol was immunoSEQ multiplex PCR, while the TCRdb copy is restricted to in-frame clones and leaves out a portion. The sample has roughly 100,000 clones, 82% seen once. The sequencing used peripheral blood, collected on day 0 of AZD1222 vaccination. The receptors were sampled from an adult in good health.

The V call is TRBV6-4, the J call TRBJ2-1; TRBD1 matches 11 bases. This CDR3 is 14 amino acids long. V shed 2 bases, J shed 6 bases, and the junction held 0 bases outside the gene matches. The germline V gene encodes CDR1 MRHNA and CDR2 SNTAGT. The CDR3 DNA sequence: TGTGCCAGCAGTGACGGGACAGGGGGCAATGAGCAGTTCTTC. It specifies CASSDGTGGNEQFF.

Only a few counts were recorded for this clone. The J gene is TRBJ1-6, the V gene TRBV7-9, with unresolved D. This CDR3 comprises 13 residues. V was trimmed by 5 bases and J by 6 bases, leaving 8 bases between them. Germline CDR1 and CDR2: SEHNR and FQNEAQ (reference sequence). In DNA, the CDR3 is TGTGCCAGCAGCCTCCGCGGTAATTCACCCCTCCACTTT. Translated: CASSLRGNSPLHF.

As regards this clone: One end of the junction is discordant with germline, which a read error may explain. The chain carries TRBV11-2 and TRBJ2-3; 10 bases map to TRBD2. There are 15 residues in the CDR3. Germline values: CDR1 SGHAT, CDR2 FQNNGV. The CDR3 reads CASRLAGGITDTQYF. The CDR3, as DNA: TGTGCCAGCAGGTTAGCGGGGGGAATCACAGATACGCAGTATTTT.

The chain has TRBV5-6 and TRBJ2-3; D ambiguous. V was trimmed by 4 bases and J by 4 bases, leaving 16 bases between them. Germline V gene data show CDR1 as SGHDT and CDR2 as YYEEEE. The CDR3 is 15 residues long. CDR3 protein: CASSPFNGPPDTQYF. The CDR3 DNA reads TGTGCCAGCAGCCCGTTTAATGGACCGCCAGATACGCAGTATTTT.

The chain combines TRBV5-1 with TRBJ1-1; the match to TRBD1 covers 11 bases. The CDR3 covers 15 residues. Unmatched junction bases numbered 6, after V lost 3 bases and J lost 5 bases. Germline CDR1 is SGHRS and CDR2 is YFSETQ. The CDR3 region has the DNA TGCGCCAGCAGCTCCGGACAGGGGGCGGGAACTGAAGCTTTCTTT. Encoded protein: CASSSGQGAGTEAFF.

There are a few counts of this clone. The chain combines TRBV5-4 with TRBJ1-2, with 9 nucleotides matching TRBD1. V was clipped by 2 bases and J by 8 bases; unmatched bases: 7. CDR3 length: 14 amino acids. Germline CDR1 and CDR2: SGHNT and YYREEE (reference sequence). The CDR3 coding sequence is TGTGCCAGCAGCTTCATACAGGGGGCTGGGGGCTACACCTTC. Translated: CASSFIQGAGGYTF.

The chain employs TRBV6-2 or TRBV6-3 and TRBJ2-1; 8 nucleotides align to TRBD2. This CDR3 comprises 14 residues. Germline-derived CDR1 and CDR2 are MNHEY and SVGEGT. The trim removed 5 bases at V and 2 bases at J, leaving 2 bases unmatched. CDR3 residues: CASSRGGPYNEQFF. The CDR3 DNA follows: TGTGCCAGCAGTCGGGGGGGGCCCTACAATGAGCAGTTCTTC.

This clone occurred a few times. The gene calls are TRBV5-6 and TRBJ1-5; weak D call: TRBD1 (6 bases). The CDR3 is made up of 15 amino acids. V was cut by 2 bases and J by 4 bases, with 13 bases left in between. CDR1 is SGHDT, CDR2 YYEEEE, per germline. CDR3 protein: CASSFGRGRNQPQHF. CDR3 nucleotides: TGTGCCAGCAGCTTTGGACGGGGGCGAAATCAGCCCCAGCATTTT. Filled out from reference TRBV5-6 and TRBJ1-5, the complete variable domain reads DAGVTQSPTHLIKTRGQQVTLRCSPKSGHDTVSWYQQALGQGPQFIFQYYEEEERQRGNFPDRFSGHQFPNYSSELNVNALLLGDSALYLCASSFGRGRNQPQHFGDGTRLSIL.

The chain has TRBV29-1 and TRBJ2-3, with 10 bases lining up with TRBD2. Trimming cost V 5 bases and J 5 bases; bases outside gene matches: 13. Germline V gene data show CDR1 as SQVTM and CDR2 as ANQGSEA. The CDR3 covers 16 residues. CDR3 sequence (DNA): TGCAGCGTTTGGGGACTAGCGATCCAGGCCGAAGATACGCAGTATTTT. Protein sequence: CSVWGLAIQAEDTQYF.

This clone was recorded only once. The CDR3 region is CASSPGTVQGYTF. CDR3 in DNA: TGTGCCAGCTCACCGGGGACAGTCCAAGGCTACACCTTC. V and J are TRBV18 and TRBJ1-2, with 7 bases lining up with TRBD1. Germline CDR1 KGHSH, CDR2 LQKENI. J was trimmed by 8 bases and V by 3 bases; bases with no gene match: 6. The CDR3 runs to 13 residues.

This sequence joins TRBV5-4 and TRBJ2-4; the D is unclear. The CDR3 length is 16 residues. The V end lost 0 bases, the J end lost 0 bases, and 10 bases lay between the germline ends. Germline V gene sequence: CDR1 SGHNT, CDR2 YYREEE (reference sequence). CDR3 sequence: CASSLEGVLAKNIQYF. DNA for the CDR3: TGTGCCAGCAGCTTGGAAGGCGTTCTAGCCAAAAACATTCAGTACTTC. The whole variable domain, remainder taken from reference TRBV5-4 and TRBJ2-4, is ETGVTQSPTHLIKTRGQQVTLRCSSQSGHNTVSWYQQALGQGPQFIFQYYREEENGRGNFPPRFSGLQFPNYSSELNVNALELDDSALYLCASSLEGVLAKNIQYFGAGTRLSVL.

V usage is TRBV10-3 and J usage is TRBJ1-1; D perhaps matches TRBD1 (5 bases). CDR3 length: 14 residues. Germline CDR1 is ENHRY and CDR2 is SYGVKD. The V and J ends lost 8 bases and 0 bases respectively, with 13 bases between them. This CDR3 is CAISRQSMNTEAFF. CDR3 DNA: TGTGCCATCTCCAGACAGAGCATGAACACTGAAGCTTTCTTT.

CDR3 nucleotides: TGTGCCACCCTCGAGGGGCGGGATGGCTACACCTTC. This translates into CATLEGRDGYTF. The gene calls are TRBV6-5 and TRBJ1-2; a weak D match, TRBD1 (5 bases). CDR1 MNHEY and CDR2 SVGAGI come from the germline V gene. Trimming cost V 10 bases and J 6 bases, with 15 bases left between them. This CDR3 comprises 12 residues.

The CDR3 nucleotides are TGTGCCAGCAGCACTGAACTAGCAAGCACAGATACGCAGTATTTT. Translated: CASSTELASTDTQYF. The chain employs TRBV5-4 and TRBJ2-3; a possible D gene is TRBD2 (6 bases). CDR3 size: 15 residues. Germline V gene sequence: CDR1 SGHNT, CDR2 YYREEE (reference sequence). Trimming shortened V by 4 bases and J by 0 bases, and 12 bases separated the two germline ends.